The TCR beta chain described here comes from a study of cytomegalovirus exposure and HLA in healthy donors. Concerning this clone: Its antigen is not identified.

With 60 Vbeta and 13 Jbeta primers, the PCR was carried out. The assay was immunoSEQ multiplex PCR, and TCRdb's table has in-frame clones only and misses some. This sample's table has 200,000 to 250,000 clones. V was pared by 5 bases and J by 9 bases, with 8 bases between. Germline CDR1 reads LGHNT; CDR2 reads FRNRAP. The CDR3 extends over 12 amino acids. Study-wide findings and caveats: Sequence variants that were highly shared formed a cluster that was likely a sequencing artifact. Reportedly, TCR beta sequences accurately predicted HLA-A and HLA-B alleles in most subjects. About 87% or about 30% of the time was how often most TCR beta V segments were productive, according to an earlier analysis.

The TCR was taken from a woman younger than 45 in good health and CMV-seropositive. The chain is built from TRBV12-5 and TRBJ2-6, with TRBD2 as a possible D gene (5 bases). The sample taken for sequencing was PBMCs. DNA of the CDR3: TGTGCTAGTGGTGTGGACTTCAACGTCCTGACTTTC. This sequence encodes CASGVDFNVLTF.